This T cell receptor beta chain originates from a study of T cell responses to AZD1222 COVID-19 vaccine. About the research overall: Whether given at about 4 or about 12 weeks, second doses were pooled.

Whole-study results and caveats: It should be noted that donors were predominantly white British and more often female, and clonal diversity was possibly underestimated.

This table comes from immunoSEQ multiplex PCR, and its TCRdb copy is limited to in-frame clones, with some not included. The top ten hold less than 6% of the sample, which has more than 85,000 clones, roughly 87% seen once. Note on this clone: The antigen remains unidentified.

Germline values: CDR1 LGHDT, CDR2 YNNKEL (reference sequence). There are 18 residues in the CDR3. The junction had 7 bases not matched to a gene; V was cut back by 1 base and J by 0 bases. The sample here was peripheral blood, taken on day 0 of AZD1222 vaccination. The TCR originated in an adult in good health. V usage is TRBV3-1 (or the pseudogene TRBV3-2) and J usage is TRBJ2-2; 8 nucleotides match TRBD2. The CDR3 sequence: CASSQALLAGSNTGELFF. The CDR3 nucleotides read TGTGCCAGCAGCCAAGCCCTCCTAGCGGGTTCGAACACCGGGGAGCTGTTTTTT.